This entry describes one TCR beta chain. J was trimmed by 4 bases and V by 5 bases; bases with no gene match: 9. The CDR3 contains 16 residues. The germline V gene encodes CDR1 SGHNT and CDR2 YENEEA. These data come from a study of blood T cell repertoires in COVID-19. About the research overall: Collection of acute and convalescent COVID-19 samples took place in the United States, Italy and Spain. T cells, B-cell-depleted T cells, or PBMCs supplied cDNA or gDNA.

Only in-frame clones appear in the TCRdb table, and some are missing; sequencing was by immunoSEQ multiplex PCR. The profile shows 100,000 to 150,000 clones, around 80% of them singletons. The receptor was isolated from a woman aged 45-65 years with acute or convalescent COVID-19. The rearrangement links TRBV11-3 to TRBJ2-1, with 9 positions matching TRBD2. The sample taken for sequencing was peripheral blood. The DNA for the CDR3 is TGTGCCAGCAGCCTCTTTAGCGGGAGTTCTTACAATGAGCAGTTCTTC. This encodes CASSLFSGSSYNEQFF.